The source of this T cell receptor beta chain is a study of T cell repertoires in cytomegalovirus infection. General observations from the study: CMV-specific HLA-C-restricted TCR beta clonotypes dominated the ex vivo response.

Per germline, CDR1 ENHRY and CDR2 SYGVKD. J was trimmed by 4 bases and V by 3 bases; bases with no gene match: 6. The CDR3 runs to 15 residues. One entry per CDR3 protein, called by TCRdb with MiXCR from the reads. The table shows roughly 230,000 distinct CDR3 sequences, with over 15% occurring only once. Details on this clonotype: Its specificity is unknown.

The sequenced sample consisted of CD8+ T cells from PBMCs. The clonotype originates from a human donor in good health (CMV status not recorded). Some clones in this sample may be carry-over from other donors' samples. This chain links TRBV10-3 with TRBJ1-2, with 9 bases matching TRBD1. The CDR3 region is CAISELQGAPYGYTF. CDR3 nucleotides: TGTGCCATCAGTGAATTACAGGGGGCCCCCTATGGCTACACCTTC.